Described below is a single TCR beta chain sequence and its context. The target antigen is unknown. The CDR3 runs 16 residues. Germline values: CDR1 LGHNA, CDR2 YNFKEQ. V was clipped by 3 bases and J by 3 bases; unmatched bases: 9. The data stem from a study of CD8 T cells in ankylosing spondylitis. Library preparation for TCR beta used quantitative 5'-RACE with molecular barcodes. TCRdb ran MiXCR on the 5' RACE reads and lists one entry per CDR3 protein. The data contain 220,000 or so distinct CDR3 sequences, around 16% of them seen just once; the ten biggest clones take up 42%. Findings and caveats of the study: Among TCR beta sequences, a motif of several highly homologous variants appeared characteristic of ankylosing spondylitis blood.

The origin of this receptor is a male donor with ankylosing spondylitis. The sample taken for sequencing was blood, either unsorted or a sorted T cell fraction (not recorded which). V and J are TRBV4-2 and TRBJ1-1, with 8 positions matching TRBD1. The CDR3 DNA is TGTGCCAGCAGCCAGGACCCGGGACAGGCTGACACTGAAGCTTTCTTT. Protein sequence: CASSQDPGQADTEAFF.